The clone carrying this T cell receptor beta chain has a count of ten or more. TCRdb processed the RT-PCR reads anew with MiXCR; each CDR3 protein has one entry. In the table there are around 700,000 distinct CDR3 sequences, 14% of which are singletons. The V gene lost 3 bases and the J gene lost 4 bases, with 8 bases spanning the gap. The length of the CDR3 is 13 residues. Looked up from germline, CDR1 is KGHSH and CDR2 is LQKENI. The chain has TRBV18 and TRBJ2-3; D gene ambiguous. Sequencing was done on a sample of memory CD4+ T cells from blood. The receptor's source is a female donor in good health, serving as a healthy control. The CDR3 bases are TGTGCCAGCTCACCCCCAGGTCCAGATACGCAGTATTTT. It encodes CASSPPGPDTQYF.